Listed below are T cell receptor beta chains from one sample, sequenced in a study of cytomegalovirus exposure and HLA in healthy donors. The assay was immunoSEQ multiplex PCR, and TCRdb's table has in-frame clones only and misses some. The sample includes some 90,000 clones, 75% to 85% of them seen just once. The sample comprised PBMCs. The source of these receptors is a man aged 50 to 59 in good health and CMV-seropositive. Both conserved end residues are part of each CDR3. The D gene is left open where the match is weak. Only part of the rows carry a size: once, few, many, or a class if the clone is expanded.

j_gene | v_gene | abundance | d_gene | CDR3nt | CDR3aa
TRBJ2-2 | TRBV5-1 | . | . | TGCGCCAGCAGCTTGGTTGGTTCGGTGGACACCGGGGAGCTGTTTTTT | CASSLVGSVDTGELFF
TRBJ2-6 | TRBV5-1 | . | . | TGCGCCAGCAGCTCCCAGGGGGCTATAGGGGGGGCCACCGTCCTGACTTTC | CASSSQGAIGGATVLTF
TRBJ2-1 | TRBV7-2 | once | . | TGTGCCAGCAGCCCGCGGGCGAGCTCCTACAATGAGCAGTTCTTC | CASSPRASSYNEQFF
TRBJ2-7 | TRBV6-6 | . | TRBD1 | TGTGCCAGCAGTTACAGGGACAGGGGCCACGAGCAGTACTTC | CASSYRDRGHEQYF
TRBJ2-7 | TRBV11-2 | . | . | TGTGCCAGCAGCTTAGGCGGGGCCGGGGAGCAGTACTTC | CASSLGGAGEQYF
TRBJ1-4 | TRBV6-1 | . | . | TGTGCCAGCAGTGACCCCCCGGCCGGGGAAAAACTGTTTTTT | CASSDPPAGEKLFF
TRBJ1-1 | TRBV29-1 | . | TRBD1 | TGCAGCGTTGGAAGGGGGACAGGGGGCACTGAAGCTTTCTTT | CSVGRGTGGTEAFF
TRBJ2-2 | TRBV5-5 | . | TRBD1 | TGTGCCAGCAGTCCCGGACAGGGGATCACCGGGGAGCTGTTTTTT | CASSPGQGITGELFF
TRBJ1-2 | TRBV7-2 | . | . | TGTGCCAGCAGCTTTCTCGGTAACTATGGCTACACCTTC | CASSFLGNYGYTF
TRBJ2-7 | TRBV4-1 | . | TRBD2 | TGCGCCAGCAGCCAATTCCAAAGCCCGGGAGGGACCTACGAGCAGTACTTC | CASSQFQSPGGTYEQYF
TRBJ2-3 | TRBV2 | . | TRBD2 | TGTGCCAGCAGTGAAGGGCTAGCGGGACTACATCCCGCTTTT | CASSEGLAGLHPAF
TRBJ1-2 | TRBV5-1 | few | TRBD1 | TGCGCCAGCAGCGTGGGGACAGGGGAAGACGCTAACTATGGCTACACCTTC | CASSVGTGEDANYGYTF
TRBJ1-2 | TRBV29-1 | . | . | TGCAGCGGAAAGGAGGTGGGAAACTATGGCTACACCTTC | CSGKEVGNYGYTF
TRBJ2-2 | TRBV7-7 | few | . | TGTGCCAGCAGCCCGGACTACCCGAACACCGGGGAGCTGTTTTTT | CASSPDYPNTGELFF
TRBJ1-2 | TRBV28 | . | . | TGTGCCAGCAGTTTATTAGGCCTAGACTATGGCTACACCTTC | CASSLLGLDYGYTF
TRBJ2-3 | TRBV21-1 | . | . | TGTGCCAGCAGCGGCGGGCTAGCGGGAGGCTCAGATACGCAGTATTTT | CASSGGLAGGSDTQYF
TRBJ2-7 | TRBV4-1 | . | . | TGCGCCAGCAGCCAACCTACACTAGCCGCTCTGCCCTACGAGCAGTACTTC | CASSQPTLAALPYEQYF
TRBJ2-1 | TRBV29-1 | . | TRBD1 | TGCAGCGTTGAAGAGAGAGGGGGCCTGGGGCTGAGGTTCTTC | CSVEERGGLGLRFF